Below are 13 T cell receptor beta chains sequenced from a single sample in a study of T cell clonality in common variable immunodeficiency (dated by TCRdb to about 2015). The full study reports these points: Fewer deletions and N-nucleotide insertions were reportedly observed in CVID TCRbeta sequences, and highly modified clones with 13 or more V deletions were reportedly absent from CVID TCRbeta sequences.

Libraries were made using the immunoSEQ multiplex PCR assay. TCRdb provides this immuneACCESS table in a form limited to in-frame rearrangements. Some clones are lacking; in checked studies, under half of them reflect an unresolved V gene, and why the rest are absent is not known. The table notes some 10,000 clones here, none of them singletons. Together, the top ten hold about 5.7% of the sample. The antigens for these receptors are not known. The sample consisted of peripheral blood mononuclear cells. The receptors derive from a human donor with common variable immunodeficiency.

The sample holds a few counts of this clone. From the germline J gene comes the end of the CDR3, since the read stops 3 residues before it. This sequence joins TRBV6-2 or TRBV6-3 and TRBJ2-1; 13 bases fit TRBD2. V shed 8 bases and J 7 bases; nucleotides not matched to a gene: 2. The CDR3 covers 13 residues. Germline V gene sequence: CDR1 MNHEY, CDR2 SVGEGT. CDR3 in amino acids: CASAGLAGNEQFF. The covered CDR3 bases are TGTGCCAGCGCGGGACTAGCGGGGAATGAG.

Concerning this clone: The read finishes 3 residues shy of the CDR3 end, and the germline J gene is used to complete it. This chain uses TRBV20-1 with TRBJ2-1, with TRBD1 matching 8 bases. Trimming removed 7 bases from V and 9 bases from J; junction bases left unmatched: 11. The CDR3 length is 13 residues. Germline assignment: CDR1 DFQATT and CDR2 SNEGSKA (reference sequence). The sequenced part of the CDR3 DNA is TGCAGTGTAGAGGACAGGGTCGGAGGTGAG. Translated, it gives CSVEDRVGGE. The complete CDR3 reads CSVEDRVGGEQFF.

This clone was seen a few times. The read terminates 3 residues before the CDR3 end, so the remaining end is supplied by the germline J gene. The chain is built from TRBV5-5 and TRBJ2-2; 7 bases are shared with TRBD1. Germline V gene data show CDR1 as SGHKS and CDR2 as YYEKEE (reference sequence). The V gene end was trimmed by 2 bases and the J gene end by 0 bases; junction bases not matched to a gene: 1. The CDR3 length is 15 residues. Here the CDR3 reads CASSFGTANTGELFF. Incomplete CDR3 DNA: TGTGCCAGCAGCTTCGGGACAGCGAACACCGGGGAG.

As concerns this clone: The DNA ends 3 residues before the CDR3 does, and the rest of the CDR3 is filled in from the germline J gene. The rearrangement joins TRBV7-2 to TRBJ2-7; 7 nucleotides line up with TRBD1. Trimming took 1 base from V and 4 from J; bases not matched to a gene: 4. Per germline, CDR1 SGHTA and CDR2 FQGNSA. This CDR3 region has 14 residues. This CDR3 is CASSLGDREYEQYF. The CDR3 bases that were read are TGTGCCAGCAGCTTAGGTGACAGGGAATACGAG.

Only a few counts were recorded for this clone. Sequencing ends 3 residues short of the CDR3 end; the germline J gene provides the rest. The genes are TRBV2 and TRBJ1-5; TRBD1 aligns across 8 bases. CDR1 and CDR2 from the germline V gene are SNHLY and FYNNEI. V lost 3 bases to trimming and J lost 6 bases; unmatched junction nucleotides: 10. The CDR3 is 16 amino acids. CDR3 residues: CASSEQQDRVGQPQHF. CDR3 DNA (partial): TGTGCCAGCAGTGAGCAGCAGGACAGGGTGGGTCAGCCC.

This clone was seen only a few times. The read ends 3 residues before the CDR3 terminus; that terminus is restored from the germline J gene. This chain joins TRBV7-6 and TRBJ1-5; TRBD1 agrees at 10 bases. Trimming removed 5 bases from V and 6 bases from J; junction bases left unmatched: 7. Looked up from germline, CDR1 is SGHVS and CDR2 is FNYEAQ. This CDR3 is built from 15 residues. CDR3 region: CASSRGTGAGQPQHF. CDR3 DNA, as far as it was read: TGTGCCAGCAGCCGCGGGACAGGGGCTGGTCAGCCC.

This clone was detected only a few times. The CDR3 end is not reached by the read, which stops 3 residues before it; the germline J gene fills it in. This chain links TRBV7-9 with TRBJ2-4, with TRBD2 matching 9 bases. The CDR3 consists of 15 residues. Germline CDR1 and CDR2: SEHNR and FQNEAQ (reference sequence). The DNA read from the CDR3 is TGTGCCAGCAGCTTTGGGTTGAGCGGGAGGCCCAAT. Protein sequence: CASSFGLSGRPN. The complete CDR3 sequence is CASSFGLSGRPNQYF.

The sample holds a few counts of this clone. The covered CDR3 bases are TGTGCCAGTCTCCTTGAGCGGGAGGTTAGGGACGAG. Its translation is CASLLEREVRDE. The whole CDR3 protein reads CASLLEREVRDEQYF. This sequence joins TRBV2 and TRBJ2-7, with TRBD2 matching over 9 bases. The CDR3 extends 3 residues past the end of the read, so its final part is completed from the germline J gene. V lost 9 bases to trimming and J lost 5 bases; unmatched junction nucleotides: 14. The CDR3 sequence is 15 residues long. CDR1 and CDR2 (germline): SNHLY, FYNNEI.

With respect to this clone: From the germline J gene comes the end of the CDR3, since the read stops 3 residues before it. The J gene is TRBJ1-1, the V gene TRBV19, with 9 bases aligning to TRBD1. The CDR3 is 13 residues long. After removal of 7 bases from V and 6 bases from J, the junction contained 6 bases not matched to a gene. Germline V gives CDR1 LNHDA, CDR2 SQIVND (reference sequence). The CDR3 protein is CASTVQGAAEAFF. CDR3 bases read: TGTGCCAGTACGGTACAGGGGGCGGCTGAA.

The DNA read from the CDR3 is TGTGCCAGCTCACCACTAACTAGCGGGGTAAATGAG. Amino acid sequence: CASSPLTSGVNE. The full CDR3 is CASSPLTSGVNEQFF. The rearrangement joins TRBV18 to TRBJ2-1; 10 bases are shared with TRBD2. The CDR3 goes on 3 residues after the read ends, and that part is filled in from the germline J gene. V lost 1 base and J lost 7; bases outside the gene matches: 4. The germline CDR1 and CDR2 sequences are KGHSH and LQKENI. The CDR3 is made up of 15 amino acids.

This clone has more than one count but fewer than ten. The read finishes 3 residues shy of the CDR3 end, and the germline J gene is used to complete it. V gene TRBV7-2 combines with J gene TRBJ2-7; TRBD1 agrees at 8 bases. Germline values: CDR1 SGHTA, CDR2 FQGNSA. There are 15 residues in the CDR3. V gave up 4 bases and J gave up 1 base; unmatched junction bases: 6. CDR3 DNA, as far as it was read: TGTGCCAGCAGCTCGGACAGGGTACGTTCCTACGAG. Amino acids: CASSSDRVRSYE. The complete CDR3 sequence is CASSSDRVRSYEQYF.

Of note for this clone: Coverage ceases 3 residues before the CDR3 finishes, and the germline J gene fills in the end. Other nucleotide sequences in the sample specify the same CDR3. The J gene is TRBJ1-6, the V gene TRBV7-9, with TRBD1 identical over 9 bases. Unmatched junction bases numbered 8, after V lost 5 bases and J lost 9 bases. This CDR3 has 15 residues. The germline V gene has CDR1 SEHNR and CDR2 FQNEAQ (reference sequence). The CDR3 bases that were read are TGTGCCAGCAGCCACGCTACAGGGGGCGCTTCACCC. Its protein is CASSHATGGASP. In full, the CDR3 reads CASSHATGGASPLHF. Combining the CDR3 with reference TRBV7-9 and TRBJ1-6 gives the whole variable domain DTGVSQNPRHKITKRGQNVTFRCDPISEHNRLYWYRQTLGQGPEFLTYFQNEAQLEKSRLLSDRFSAERPKGSFSTLEIQRTEQGDSAMYLCASSHATGGASPLHFGNGTRLTVT.

This clone was detected a few times. The read ends 3 residues shy of where the CDR3 ends; the end is completed using the germline J gene. J is TRBJ2-7 and V is TRBV19; D might be TRBD1 (6 bases). Per germline, CDR1 LNHDA and CDR2 SQIVND (reference sequence). Trimming stripped 4 bases from V and 0 bases from J, with 13 bases between. The CDR3 loop spans 15 amino acids. The sequenced part of the CDR3 DNA is TGTGCCAGTAGTACGGACAGCCAAAGCTCCTACGAG. Translation gives CASSTDSQSSYE. The whole CDR3 sequence reads CASSTDSQSSYEQYF. The full variable domain, its missing parts supplied by reference TRBV19 and TRBJ2-7, is DGGITQSPKYLFRKEGQNVTLSCEQNLNHDAMYWYRQDPGQGLRLIYYSQIVNDFQKGDIAEGYSVSREKKESFPLTVTSAQKNPTAFYLCASSTDSQSSYEQYFGPGTRLTVT.